The 26 T cell receptor beta chains below were found in one sample sequenced in a study of tumor and adjacent non-tumor tissue in lung cancer. TCRbeta libraries were built with three rounds of nested PCR, modified from ARM-PCR. TCRdb called the multiplex PCR reads again in MiXCR, with one record for every CDR3 protein. This sample has 35,000 to 50,000 distinct CDR3 sequences, with 60% found just once. The template was RNA from unsorted bulk tissue. This non-tumor lung sample came from over 3 cm beyond the tumor edge. Input material: distant non-tumor lung tissue. The origin of the receptors is a man in his fifties with non-small cell lung cancer.

A note on this clonotype: At one of its ends the junction is not consistent with the germline gene, which may arise from a read error. V and J are TRBV6-2 or TRBV6-3 and TRBJ2-2; D is perhaps TRBD2 (5 bases). This CDR3 comprises 14 residues. Germline V CDR1 and CDR2: MNHEY, SVGEGT. CDR3 nucleotides: TGTGCCAGCAATTACGGAGTGGGAGTCGGGGAGCTGTTTTTT. This translates into CASNYGVGVGELFF.

This rearrangement joins TRBV11-2 to TRBJ2-6; D is perhaps TRBD1 (5 bases). V lost 6 bases, J lost 2 bases, and 17 bases lay in between. The germline V gene encodes CDR1 SGHAT and CDR2 FQNNGV. The CDR3 spans 17 residues. The CDR3 region has the DNA TGTGCCAGCAGTTTACTCCTGGACAACACTGGGGCCAACGTCCTGACTTTC. This sequence encodes CASSLLLDNTGANVLTF.

Of note for this clonotype: One end of the junction varies from germline; a read error may be responsible. The J gene is TRBJ2-5, the V gene TRBV11-1; D remains ambiguous. The CDR3 covers 12 residues. CDR1 is SGHAT, CDR2 FQDESV, per germline (reference sequence). In nucleotides, the CDR3 is TGTGCCAGTAGCTTAATCAAAGAGACCCAGTACTTC. Translating gives CASSLIKETQYF.

The chain recombines TRBV1 with TRBJ2-7; the listed D gene, TRBD1, was not tested against the DNA. TRBV1 is shown as a pseudogene. This CDR3 is built from 15 residues. CDR3 DNA: TGCACCGGCAGCCAAGAATCAAGGGGGCACTACGAGCAGCACTTC. Protein sequence: CTGSQESRGHYEQHF.

The chain combines TRBV29-1 with TRBJ1-6; TRBD1 might be the D (6 bases). Trimming took 5 bases from V and 6 from J, leaving 14 bases between them. The CDR3 sequence is 14 residues long. CDR1 is SQVTM and CDR2 is ANQGSEA in the germline V gene. The CDR3 coding sequence is TGCAGCGTTACCTTACAGGGTCGTAATTCACCCCTCCACTTT. Its translation is CSVTLQGRNSPLHF.

This clonotype was detected ten times or more. The chain combines TRBV4-1 with TRBJ1-1; TRBD1 might be the D (5 bases). Trimming left V 4 bases short and J 4 bases short, with 13 bases between. Germline-derived CDR1 and CDR2 are MGHRA and YSYEKL. The CDR3 is 14 residues long. The CDR3 loop reads CASSREGTGTEAFF. The CDR3 region has the DNA TGCGCCAGCAGCCGGGAGGGGACGGGCACTGAAGCTTTCTTT.

Comments on this clonotype: An end of the junction differs from the germline gene, which may be a read error. This chain links TRBV6-1 with TRBJ1-2, with TRBD1 as a possible D gene (6 bases). Germline V gene lookup returns CDR1 MNHNS and CDR2 SASEGT. The CDR3 sequence is 14 residues long. The DNA for the CDR3 is TGCGCCAGCAGCCTTACAAGAGGGGGCTATGGCTACACCTTC. As protein: CASSLTRGGYGYTF.

As regards this clonotype: At one boundary the junction diverges from the germline segment, which might be a read error. The chain has TRBV5-1 and TRBJ1-2; possible D gene TRBD1, 5 bases. The CDR3 is 14 amino acids. CDR1 SGHRS and CDR2 YFSETQ come from the germline V gene. The CDR3 sequence is CASTSTRDDYGYTF. CDR3 nucleotides: TGCGCCAGCACCTCCACACGGGACGACTATGGCTACACATTC.

On this clonotype: Relative to the germline gene, one junction end is altered; a read error may explain this. The CDR3, as DNA: TGTGCCGGCAGCTTCGAGCGGAACACAGGTACGCAGTATTTT. It yields the protein CAGSFERNTGTQYF. V gene TRBV5-4 combines with J gene TRBJ2-3; D may be TRBD1 or TRBD2 (5 bases each). Germline CDR1 is SGHNT and CDR2 is YYREEE (reference sequence). This CDR3 region has 14 residues.

With regard to this clonotype: Relative to the germline gene, one junction end is altered; a read error may explain this. This sequence joins TRBV28 and TRBJ2-1; 7 bases line up with TRBD1. Per germline, CDR1 MDHEN and CDR2 SYDVKM. The CDR3 is 13 residues long. CDR3 sequence (DNA): TGTGCCAGCACGTCAGACAGGGACAATGAGCAGCTCTTC. It specifies CASTSDRDNEQLF.

Of note for this clonotype: The junction differs from germline at one of its ends, possibly a read error. This chain uses TRBV4-2 with TRBJ2-3; 11 bases match TRBD2. There are 15 residues in the CDR3. Germline CDR1 and CDR2: LGHNA and YNFKEQ. CDR3 sequence (DNA): TGTGCCAGTAGCGCACTAGCGGGAGAGTTGGATATGCAGTATTTT. Its protein product is CASSALAGELDMQYF.

A note on this clonotype: The junction does not match germline at one end; this may be a read error. The chain joins TRBV6-6 to TRBJ2-6; 9 nucleotides align to TRBD1. Germline V gene sequence: CDR1 MNHNY, CDR2 SVGAGI (reference sequence). This CDR3 is built from 18 residues. CDR3 nucleotides: TGTGCCAGCAGTCGCCCGGGACAGGGCGTCTCTGGGGCCACCGTCCTGAATTTC. The encoded protein is CASSRPGQGVSGATVLNF.

This clonotype was recorded at least ten times. The rearrangement links TRBV6-6 to TRBJ2-7, with 7 nucleotides matching TRBD1. The CDR3 spans 16 residues. The germline gives CDR1 MNHNY, CDR2 SVGAGI (reference sequence). V trimming: 5 bases; J trimming: 6 bases; junction bases outside the gene matches: 16. CDR3 loop: CASSAETGTAWPEQYF. The CDR3 region has the DNA TGTGCCAGCAGTGCTGAAACCGGGACAGCGTGGCCCGAGCAGTACTTC.

Concerning this clonotype: A read error is likely, as this CDR3 ends without the conserved phenylalanine or tryptophan. No DNA is shown, since the ends of the CDR3 on it are uncertain; the CDR3 is the one TCRdb lists. The chain employs TRBV11-2 and TRBJ2-3; the table's D call TRBD1 went unverified against the DNA. Germline CDR1 and CDR2: SGHAT and FQNNGV. The CDR3 length equals 15 residues, ends included. The CDR3 region is CASSTGRGETDTQYI.

About this clonotype itself: This clone may be a read error of a much larger clone one base away. The chain combines TRBV12-3 or TRBV12-4 with TRBJ1-4, with D uncertain. The V and J ends lost 6 bases and 2 bases respectively, with 19 bases between them. The CDR3 loop spans 17 amino acids. The CDR3 DNA sequence: TGTGCCAGCAGCCCTTCTCTGGGGAGGCTGACTAATGAAAAACTGTTTTTT. Translation: CASSPSLGRLTNEKLFF.

This rearrangement joins TRBV7-8 to TRBJ2-3, with no clear D. V lost 1 base and J 0 bases, leaving 11 bases between the germline ends. Germline CDR1 and CDR2: SGHVS and FQNEAQ. This CDR3 is built from 16 residues. The CDR3 protein is CASSLVGRTSTDTQYF. As DNA, the CDR3 is TGTGCCAGCAGCTTAGTCGGCAGAACTAGCACAGATACGCAGTATTTT. The variable domain in full, completed from reference TRBV7-8 and TRBJ2-3, reads GAGVSQSPRYKVAKRGQDVALRCDPISGHVSLFWYQQALGQGPEFLTYFQNEAQLDKSGLPSDRFFAERPEGSVSTLKIQRTQQEDSAVYLCASSLVGRTSTDTQYFGPGTRLTVL.

With regard to this clonotype: Since no conserved phenylalanine or tryptophan closes the CDR3, a read error is the likely cause. This chain uses TRBV6-5 with TRBJ2-5; possibly TRBD2 for D (6 bases). Germline values: CDR1 MNHEY, CDR2 SVGAGI. V shed 9 bases and J shed 5 bases, with 19 bases lying between them. This CDR3 is built from 14 residues. CDR3 loop: CASTPLEGGETQYL. CDR3 coding DNA: TGTGCCAGTACCCCCTTGGAGGGCGGCGAGACCCAGTACTTA.

This clonotype was recorded many times. The rearrangement links TRBV12-3 or TRBV12-4 to TRBJ2-7; TRBD2 matches 9 bases. The CDR3 spans 16 residues. Trimming took 7 bases from V and 2 from J; bases not matched to a gene: 12. The DNA of the CDR3 is TGTGCCAGCACTAATACCGGGACTAGCCCAGCCTACGAGCAGTACTTC. This sequence encodes CASTNTGTSPAYEQYF.

J is TRBJ2-6 and V is TRBV5-1; D ambiguous. Per the germline V gene, CDR1 is SGHRS and CDR2 is YFSETQ. This CDR3 has 15 amino acids. V lost 3 bases and J 4 bases, leaving 11 bases between the germline ends. The CDR3 DNA follows: TGCGCCAGCAGCTCCAACATCGCCGGGGCCAACGTCCTGACTTTC. Protein product: CASSSNIAGANVLTF.

This clonotype occurred once. V usage is TRBV10-3 and J usage is TRBJ1-1; D is undetermined. CDR1 is ENHRY, CDR2 SYGVKD, per germline. Trimming stripped 8 bases from V and 7 bases from J, with 17 bases between. This CDR3 contains 13 residues. The CDR3: CAISNPTSDEAFF. In DNA form, the CDR3 reads TGTGCCATCTCCAATCCCACATCTGATGAAGCTTTCTTT.

This clonotype was seen once. This sequence joins TRBV6-2 or TRBV6-3 and TRBJ2-1, with TRBD1 as a possible D gene (6 bases). Germline lookup yields CDR1 MNHEY and CDR2 SVGEGT. This CDR3 is 13 amino acids long. V lost 6 bases to trimming and J lost 8 bases, with 14 bases between them. CDR3 bases: TGTGCCAGCAGAGGGGGACCCGGCTATGAGCAGTTCTTC. Amino acid sequence: CASRGGPGYEQFF.

This clonotype was counted only a few times. It may be a read error: a sequence one base away is much more abundant. The V gene is TRBV12-3 or TRBV12-4, the J gene TRBJ2-5; no clear D. This CDR3 has 13 amino acids. V was clipped by 6 bases and J by 7 bases, with 15 bases between them. CDR3 nucleotides: TGTGCCAGCAGACTTAGACACCCGGGGACCCAGTACTTC. Translated: CASRLRHPGTQYF.

Comments on this clonotype: A read error may account for a junction end that differs from germline. This chain connects TRBV6-5 to TRBJ2-5; TRBD2 aligns across 10 bases. The CDR3 sequence is 15 residues long. Germline CDR1 and CDR2: MNHEY and SVGAGI. CDR3: CASSYSLAGEETRYF. The CDR3 region has the DNA TGTGCCAGCAGTTACTCCCTAGCGGGGGAAGAGACCCGGTATTTC.

About this clonotype: One junction end disagrees with the germline gene, perhaps due to a read error. The chain carries TRBV6-6 and TRBJ2-3; a weak D match, TRBD2 (6 bases). The CDR3 is made up of 14 amino acids. Looked up from germline, CDR1 is MNHNY and CDR2 is SVGAGI (reference sequence). DNA of the CDR3: TGTGACAGCAGTTACTGGGACTCCACAGATACGCTGTATTTT. Protein sequence: CDSSYWDSTDTLYF.

This clonotype was found once. One end of the junction is discordant with germline, which a read error may explain. The rearrangement links TRBV6-2 or TRBV6-3 to TRBJ2-1; D is ambiguous. The end of the DNA aligns better with TRBJ2-7, so the J call may be wrong. The CDR3 contains 12 residues. Germline loops: CDR1 MNHEY, CDR2 SVGEGT. The CDR3 sequence is CVSSKLGNEQYF. CDR3 sequence (DNA): TGTGTCAGCAGTAAGTTAGGGAATGAGCAGTACTTC.

By frequency in the sample, this clonotype is medium-sized (0.01 to 0.1%). V usage is TRBV20-1 and J usage is TRBJ2-3; maybe TRBD2 (6 bases). Trimming shortened V by 8 bases and J by 0 bases, and 12 bases separated the two germline ends. The CDR3 totals 13 residues. Germline CDR1 reads DFQATT; CDR2 reads SNEGSKA (reference sequence). The CDR3 DNA is TGCAGTTCTGGAAGCGGGAGCACAGATACGCAGTATTTT. It yields the protein CSSGSGSTDTQYF.